A selection of T cell receptor beta chains follows, all from one sample in a study of kidney transplant recipient with SARS-CoV-2 infection. Using its own MiXCR run on the reads, TCRdb lists one record per CDR3 protein. The sample consists of about 250,000 distinct CDR3 sequences, 29% of them appearing once. The starting material was a blood sample, obtained at baseline and between days 110 and 120 from a kidney transplant recipient. The receptors originated from a male patient in his thirties who had COVID-19 and was a kidney transplant recipient. Some T cells could come from the graft donor. The CDR3 runs from the conserved cysteine through the conserved F or W. D genes are given only for firm matches. Clone size is stated in some rows and not others, as once, few, many or a class when expanded.

d_call clone_size j_call v_call cdr3_aa cdr3_nt
- many TRBJ2-1 TRBV12-3/TRBV12-4 CASRLADEQFF TGTGCCAGCAGACTAGCTGATGAGCAGTTCTTC
TRBD1 many TRBJ2-7 TRBV5-6 CASSPLRTGDSYEQYF TGTGCCAGCAGCCCGTTGAGGACAGGGGACTCCTACGAGCAGTACTTC
- - TRBJ1-2 TRBV5-2 CASRVRKTYGYTF TGTGCCAGCAGAGTACGAAAGACCTATGGCTACACCTTC
TRBD2 - TRBJ2-1 TRBV5-1 CASSLGSGRSEYNEQFF TGCGCCAGCAGCTTGGGTAGCGGGAGAAGCGAGTACAATGAGCAGTTCTTC
- many TRBJ2-1 TRBV5-1 CASSPDGAGSNEQFF TGCGCCAGCAGCCCCGACGGGGCGGGGTCCAATGAGCAGTTCTTC
TRBD2 many TRBJ2-7 TRBV7-2 CASSSRLAGVGYEQYF TGTGCCAGCAGCTCCAGACTAGCGGGAGTAGGCTACGAGCAGTACTTC
- many TRBJ2-2 TRBV18 CASSRTELFF TGTGCCAGTTCCCGGACGGAGCTGTTTTTT
- few TRBJ2-5 TRBV10-3 CAISREGGETQYF TGTGCCATCTCAAGGGAGGGGGGAGAGACCCAGTACTTC
- many TRBJ1-1 TRBV20-1 CSARERRTSGPTEAFF TGCAGTGCTAGAGAGAGGAGGACCTCGGGTCCCACTGAAGCTTTCTTT
- many TRBJ1-2 TRBV19 CASSIHRGNSTF TGTGCCAGTAGTATCCATAGGGGCAACTCCACCTTC
- many TRBJ2-7 TRBV2 CASSELVHRNYEQYF TGTGCCAGCAGTGAACTTGTCCACCGAAACTACGAGCAGTACTTC
- many TRBJ2-3 TRBV28 CASSLGGGLAQYF TGTGCCAGCAGTCTGGGGGGCGGACTCGCGCAGTATTTT
- many TRBJ1-2 TRBV11-1 CASSLYGKAGKTYGYTF TGTGCCAGCAGCTTGTACGGTAAGGCTGGAAAGACCTATGGCTACACCTTC
- many TRBJ2-5 TRBV10-3 CAISEYGETQYF TGTGCCATCAGTGAGTACGGAGAGACCCAGTACTTC
- many TRBJ2-2 TRBV18 CASSPRTALDTGELFF TGTGCCAGCTCACCCAGGACGGCTCTGGACACCGGGGAGCTGTTTTTT
- many TRBJ1-2 TRBV7-5 CISVPELSAEVGKTYGYTF -
- - TRBJ1-2 TRBV24-1 CATSWVSSTRKTYVYTF TGTGCCACCAGTTGGGTAAGTAGTACCAGAAAGACCTATGTCTACACCTTC